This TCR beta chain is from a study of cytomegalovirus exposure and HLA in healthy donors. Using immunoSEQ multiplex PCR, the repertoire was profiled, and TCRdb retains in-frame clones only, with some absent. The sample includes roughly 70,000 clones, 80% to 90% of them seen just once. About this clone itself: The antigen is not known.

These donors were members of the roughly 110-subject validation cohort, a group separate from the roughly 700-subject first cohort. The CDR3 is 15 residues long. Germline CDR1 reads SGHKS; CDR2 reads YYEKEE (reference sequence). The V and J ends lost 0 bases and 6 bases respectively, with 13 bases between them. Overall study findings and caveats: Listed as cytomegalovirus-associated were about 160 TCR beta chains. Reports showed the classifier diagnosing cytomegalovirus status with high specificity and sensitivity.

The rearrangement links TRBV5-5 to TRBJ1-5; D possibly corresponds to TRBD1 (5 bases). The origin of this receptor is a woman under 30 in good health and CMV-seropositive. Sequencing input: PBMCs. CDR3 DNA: TGTGCCAGCAGCTTGGGGACCGCGGGGCCTCAGCCCCAGCATTTT. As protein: CASSLGTAGPQPQHF.